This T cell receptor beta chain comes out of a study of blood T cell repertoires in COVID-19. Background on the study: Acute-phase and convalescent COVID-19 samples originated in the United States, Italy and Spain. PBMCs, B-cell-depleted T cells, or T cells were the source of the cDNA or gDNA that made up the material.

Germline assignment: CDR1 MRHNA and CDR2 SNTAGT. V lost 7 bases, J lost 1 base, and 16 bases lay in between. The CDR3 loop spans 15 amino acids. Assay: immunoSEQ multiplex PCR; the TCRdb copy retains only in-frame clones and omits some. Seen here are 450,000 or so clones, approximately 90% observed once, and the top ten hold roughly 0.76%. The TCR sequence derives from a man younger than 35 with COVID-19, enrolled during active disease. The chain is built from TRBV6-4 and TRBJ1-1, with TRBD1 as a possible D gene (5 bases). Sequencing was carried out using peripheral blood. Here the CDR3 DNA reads TGTGCCAGCACTTCCCCTGGGGGGAAGAACACTGAAGCTTTCTTT. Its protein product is CASTSPGGKNTEAFF.